These 21 T cell receptor beta chains were all obtained from the same sample, sequenced in a study of neurological immune-mediated disorders (dated by TCRdb to the late 2010s). The library relied on 5' RACE. The sequencer was an Illumina HiSeq 2500. The raw public data were reprocessed by TCRdb itself: fastp quality trimming at Q25, MiXCR clonotype calling, in-frame beta chains only. Rows with one shared CDR3 protein collapse into an entry with the most common genes and DNA. The table for this sample lists about 99,000 distinct CDR3 sequences; 10% to 13% of them were counted only once. Together, the top ten hold about 3% of the sample. The sample's time point label, in plain terms: longitudinal time-point 3. Sequencing input: PBMCs. The receptors come from a female donor with HTLV-1-associated myelopathy (HAM/TSP).

The table lists this clonotype with many counts. This rearrangement joins TRBV10-3 to TRBJ2-5; no definite D call. CDR1 and CDR2 (germline): ENHRY, SYGVKD. Trimming shortened V by 0 bases and J by 5 bases, and 4 bases separated the two germline ends. This CDR3 has 12 amino acids. The CDR3 coding sequence is TGTGCCATCAGTGAGTCGTCGGAGACCCAGTACTTC. Protein product: CAISESSETQYF.

This clonotype was observed at least ten times. V usage is TRBV28 and J usage is TRBJ1-5; D may be TRBD1 (6 bases). This CDR3 contains 12 residues. Trimming removed 6 bases from V and 6 bases from J, with 9 bases in between. CDR1 is MDHEN, CDR2 SYDVKM, per germline. The CDR3 region is CASRQQGQPQHF. Written as DNA, the CDR3 is TGTGCCAGCAGGCAACAGGGTCAGCCCCAGCATTTT.

DNA of the CDR3: TGTGCCAGCGGAGGGGGCCCGGACACTGAAGCTTTCTTT. It specifies CASGGGPDTEAFF. The rearrangement joins TRBV2 to TRBJ1-1, with TRBD1 matching 7 bases. Germline loops: CDR1 SNHLY, CDR2 FYNNEI. With V trimmed by 8 bases and J by 3 bases, 6 bases remained unmatched. There are 13 residues in the CDR3. The full variable domain, its missing parts supplied by reference TRBV2 and TRBJ1-1, is EPEVTQTPSHQVTQMGQEVILRCVPISNHLYFYWYRQILGQKVEFLVSFYNNEISEKSEIFDDQFSVERPDGSNFTLKIRSTKLEDSAMYFCASGGGPDTEAFFGQGTRLTVV.

This clonotype was seen ten or more times. The CDR3 reads CASSWDRGQNSPLHF. Here the CDR3 DNA reads TGCGCCAGCAGCTGGGACAGGGGGCAAAATTCACCCCTCCACTTT. The V gene is TRBV5-1, the J gene TRBJ1-6, with TRBD1 matching over 12 bases. Per germline, CDR1 SGHRS and CDR2 YFSETQ. With V trimmed by 3 bases and J by 7 bases, 2 bases remained unmatched. This CDR3 is 15 amino acids long.

This clonotype has at least ten counts. The rearrangement uses TRBV14 and TRBJ2-2; unclear D gene. V lost 1 base, J lost 5 bases, and 8 bases lay in between. The CDR3 runs 14 residues. Germline CDR1 SGHDN, CDR2 FVKESK. This CDR3 is CASSQGIRTGELFF. The DNA for the CDR3 is TGTGCCAGCAGCCAAGGGATCCGTACCGGGGAGCTGTTTTTT.

As for this clonotype: The junction does not match germline at one end; this may be a read error. The rearrangement uses TRBV10-3 and TRBJ1-3, with a tentative D call TRBD1 (5 bases). Germline V gives CDR1 ENHRY, CDR2 SYGVKD. CDR3 length: 15 amino acids. In DNA, the CDR3 is TGTGCCATCGGAGGGCAGGGAACTACTGGATACACCATATATTTT. Translating gives CAIGGQGTTGYTIYF.

About this clonotype: Just one base apart from a much larger clone, this may be a read error. The chain joins TRBV5-1 to TRBJ1-1; 9 bases align to TRBD1. V lost 5 bases and J lost 6; bases outside the gene matches: 5. Looked up from germline, CDR1 is SGHRS and CDR2 is YFSETQ. The CDR3 covers 13 residues. CDR3: CASSTGGFAEAFF. The DNA for the CDR3 is TGCGCCAGCAGTACAGGGGGCTTCGCTGAAGCTTTCTTT.

This clonotype was detected ten times or more. The rearrangement joins TRBV7-9 to TRBJ2-6, with D possibly TRBD1 on 5 matching bases. CDR1 is SEHNR, CDR2 FQNEAQ, per germline (reference sequence). V shed 5 bases and J shed 0 bases, with 17 bases lying between them. The CDR3 is 18 residues long. CDR3 coding DNA: TGTGCCAGCAGCATGGGGAAGGGGATAAGCTCTGGGGCCAACGTCCTGACTTTC. Translated, it gives CASSMGKGISSGANVLTF. The full variable domain, completed using reference TRBV7-9 and TRBJ2-6, is DTGVSQNPRHKITKRGQNVTFRCDPISEHNRLYWYRQTLGQGPEFLTYFQNEAQLEKSRLLSDRFSAERPKGSFSTLEIQRTEQGDSAMYLCASSMGKGISSGANVLTFGAGSRLTVL.

The chain has TRBV6-5 and TRBJ2-7; D might be TRBD2 (7 bases). V shed 6 bases and J shed 3 bases, with 12 bases lying between them. CDR3 length equals 13 residues. Per germline, CDR1 MNHEY and CDR2 SVGAGI. As DNA, the CDR3 is TGTGCCAGCAGGGGGGGCGGGGGCTACGAGCAGTACTTC. Its translation: CASRGGGGYEQYF.

This clonotype was recorded at least ten times. The V call is TRBV12-3 or TRBV12-4, the J call TRBJ2-3; either TRBD1 or TRBD2 may supply D (5 bases each). This CDR3 spans 16 amino acids. V shed 1 base and J shed 2 bases, with 13 bases lying between them. The CDR3 coding sequence is TGTGCCAGCAGTTTAGGGACGGGGCCATTCACAGATACGCAGTATTTT. This translates into CASSLGTGPFTDTQYF.

The V and J genes are TRBV5-1 and TRBJ2-7; D may be TRBD2 (6 bases). The germline V gene encodes CDR1 SGHRS and CDR2 YFSETQ. Trimming pared 7 bases from V and 7 bases from J, leaving 18 bases between. This CDR3 region has 13 residues. Here the CDR3 reads CASGPMDGGEQYF. The CDR3 DNA sequence: TGCGCCAGCGGCCCGATGGACGGGGGTGAGCAGTACTTC.

The V call is TRBV5-1, the J call TRBJ2-1, with D uncertain. The CDR3 sequence is 14 residues long. Looked up from germline, CDR1 is SGHRS and CDR2 is YFSETQ. The V and J ends lost 0 bases and 7 bases respectively, with 11 bases between them. CDR3 coding DNA: TGCGCCAGCAGCTTGGGGCCTGACGTGAATGAGCAGTTCTTC. The encoded protein is CASSLGPDVNEQFF.

This clonotype was picked up many times. The chain couples TRBV5-1 to TRBJ2-3; D is undetermined. Trimming removed 2 bases at V and 1 base at J, with 11 bases between. The CDR3 is 15 residues long. The germline V gene has CDR1 SGHRS and CDR2 YFSETQ. DNA of the CDR3: TGCGCCAGCAGCTTTGGCGCCCGTGGCACAGATACGCAGTATTTT. Its protein product is CASSFGARGTDTQYF. Variable domain in full (rest from reference TRBV5-1 and TRBJ2-3): KAGVTQTPRYLIKTRGQQVTLSCSPISGHRSVSWYQQTPGQGLQFLFEYFSETQRNKGNFPGRFSGRQFSNSRSEMNVSTLELGDSALYLCASSFGARGTDTQYFGPGTRLTVL.

This clonotype has more than one count but fewer than ten. The chain carries TRBV5-1 and TRBJ2-1, with 10 bases that match TRBD2. Germline CDR1 reads SGHRS; CDR2 reads YFSETQ. This CDR3 is 14 amino acids long. V lost 4 bases, J lost 5 bases, and 3 bases stayed unmatched. CDR3 protein: CASSASGGNNEQFF. CDR3 in DNA: TGCGCCAGCAGCGCTAGCGGGGGAAACAATGAGCAGTTCTTC.

This clonotype occurred many times. The V and J genes are TRBV20-1 and TRBJ2-7; D possibly matches TRBD1 or TRBD2 (5 bases each). Trimming shortened V by 1 base and J by 0 bases, and 13 bases separated the two germline ends. Germline values: CDR1 DFQATT, CDR2 SNEGSKA (reference sequence). CDR3 length: 15 amino acids. Written as DNA, the CDR3 is TGCAGTGCTAGAGCCTGGGACGGCAGCTCCTACGAGCAGTACTTC. This sequence encodes CSARAWDGSSYEQYF.

This clonotype was counted many times. This chain connects TRBV2 to TRBJ2-6, with D possibly matching TRBD1 (5 bases). The CDR3 contains 15 residues. Germline CDR1 is SNHLY and CDR2 is FYNNEI. The germline V and J ends were trimmed by 6 bases and 2 bases, with 11 bases remaining between them. The CDR3 bases are TGTGCCAGCAGCGCAGGGAACCCTGGGGCCAACGTCCTGACTTTC. It translates to CASSAGNPGANVLTF.

This clonotype was seen only a few times. This chain uses TRBV20-1 with TRBJ2-2; D unclear. Trimming pared 2 bases from V and 4 bases from J, leaving 11 bases between. CDR3 size: 14 residues. The germline V gene encodes CDR1 DFQATT and CDR2 SNEGSKA (reference sequence). In DNA form, the CDR3 reads TGCAGTGCTAGATTGGCGGATTCCACCGGGGAGCTGTTTTTT. Its protein product is CSARLADSTGELFF.

This clonotype was detected ten times or more. The rearrangement uses TRBV18 and TRBJ1-5; D gene ambiguous. Per germline, CDR1 KGHSH and CDR2 LQKENI. V was cut by 8 bases and J by 7 bases, with 15 bases left in between. This CDR3 has 13 amino acids. CDR3 sequence: CASRTGVGQPQHF. CDR3 in DNA: TGTGCCAGCCGGACGGGAGTAGGCCAGCCCCAGCATTTT.

Comments on this clonotype: A much larger clonotype is one base distant, so this may be a read error. This chain joins TRBV20-1 and TRBJ2-3; D is unresolved. The CDR3 runs 13 residues. Germline V gene sequence: CDR1 DFQATT, CDR2 SNEGSKA (reference sequence). Trimming removed 2 bases from V and 1 base from J, with 7 bases in between. CDR3 region: CSARNSGTDTQYF. CDR3 DNA sequence: TGCAGTGCTAGAAACAGTGGCACAGATACGCAGTATTTT.

This chain's CDR3 is CASSRRLAANTGELFF. The CDR3 nucleotides read TGTGCCAGCAGCCGGCGACTAGCGGCGAACACCGGGGAGCTGTTTTTT. The J gene is TRBJ2-2, the V gene TRBV11-2; 9 nucleotides align to TRBD2. Germline CDR1 reads SGHAT; CDR2 reads FQNNGV. The CDR3 loop spans 16 amino acids. The J segment lost 0 bases and the V segment lost 5 bases, leaving 4 bases of the junction unmatched.

This clonotype was counted at least ten times. The rearrangement links TRBV10-3 to TRBJ1-6; D remains ambiguous. V was trimmed by 11 bases and J by 7 bases, leaving 12 bases between them. The CDR3 length is 12 residues. CDR1 ENHRY and CDR2 SYGVKD come from the germline V gene. Here the CDR3 reads CAAGGANSPLHF. The CDR3 coding sequence is TGTGCCGCCGGCGGTGCCAATTCACCCCTCCACTTT.